The source of this T cell receptor beta chain is a study of control samples from healthy donors and cancer patients. Germline-derived CDR1 and CDR2 are MNHEY and SMNVEV (reference sequence). The CDR3 runs 15 residues. The ends lost 4 bases at V and 8 bases at J; junction bases unmatched: 9. Generated by immunoSEQ multiplex PCR, the TCRdb table keeps only in-frame clones and is missing some. This table holds tens of thousands of clones, about 80% found once. V is TRBV27 and J is TRBJ2-1; 9 nucleotides line up with TRBD1. The sample was blood. The clonotype was recovered from a man over 45 in good health. This CDR3 reads CASSSSWDRVDEQFF. The CDR3 DNA reads TGTGCCAGCAGTTCCTCGTGGGACAGGGTCGATGAGCAGTTCTTC.